This record looks at one T cell receptor (beta chain) sequence and its context. The antigen remains undetermined. This sample stems from a study of CXCR3-negative and CXCR3-positive naive CD8 T cells. Turning to the study itself: Sequencing gave some 130 million TRB reads overall, about 1.5 +/- 0.3 million per library.

Study-wide results and caveats: Memory cells showed distinct TRBV-TRBJ patterns, while the two naive subsets matched. The majority of assays used fresh PBMCs, and CXCR3 expression partially decreased after cryopreservation.

Libraries were UMI-labeled 5' RACE TRB cDNA. TCRdb reprocessed the 5' RACE reads; each CDR3 protein has one entry and no DNA is given. The sample totals approximately 40,000 distinct CDR3 sequences. The germline V gene encodes CDR1 ENHRY and CDR2 SYGVKD. CDR3 length: 15 residues. Sorting yielded triplicates of roughly 310,000 cells for each CD8+ T cell subset. Sequenced sample: memory CD8+ T cells from blood. V gene TRBV10-3 combines with J gene TRBJ2-1. The sequence came from a human donor in good health. Some clones in this sample may be carry-over from other donors' samples. The CDR3 protein is CAISAADSVYDEQFF.